Following are 32 T cell receptor beta chains from one sample sequenced in a study of molecular identifiers for immune sequencing clone quantification. TCRdb re-called the PCR reads with MiXCR, one entry per CDR3 protein. The sample records 65,000 or so distinct CDR3 sequences, approximately 17% being singletons. The sample comprised naive CD8+ T cells from blood, with Jurkat cell RNA spiked in. Indicated subset: FACS-sorted CD8+CD4-CCR7+CD45RA+ naive T cells. These TCRs come from a human donor in good health. Some libraries in this study had Jurkat cell RNA spiked in.

This clonotype was counted at least ten times. The chain links TRBV7-9 to TRBJ1-1; 7 bases fit TRBD1. With V trimmed by 5 bases and J by 5 bases, 8 bases remained unmatched. CDR1 SEHNR and CDR2 FQNEAQ come from the germline V gene (reference sequence). CDR3 length: 14 amino acids. This CDR3 is CASSATGRLTEAFF. CDR3 DNA sequence: TGTGCCAGCAGCGCGACAGGGAGGCTAACTGAAGCTTTCTTT.

Note on this clonotype: A much larger clonotype is one base distant, so this may be a read error. This rearrangement joins TRBV11-2 to TRBJ2-1, with 8 nucleotides matching TRBD1. The V and J ends lost 3 bases and 2 bases, in that order; junction bases with no gene match: 9. The CDR3 runs to 17 residues. Per the germline V gene, CDR1 is SGHAT and CDR2 is FQNNGV. The DNA for the CDR3 is TGTGCCAGCAGCTTCTCCGGACAGGGCTTCGCCTACAATGAGCAGTTCTTC. Translation: CASSFSGQGFAYNEQFF.

The genes are TRBV12-5 and TRBJ1-1; D perhaps matches TRBD1 (5 bases). This CDR3 region has 14 residues. The germline V gene encodes CDR1 LGHNT and CDR2 FRNRAP. The V end was cut by 4 bases, the J end by 0 bases, with 9 bases between. In nucleotides, the CDR3 is TGTGCTAGTGGTTGGGGGACCGTGAACACTGAAGCTTTCTTT. Translation gives CASGWGTVNTEAFF.

This clonotype was counted ten times or more. This chain links TRBV4-1 with TRBJ2-3; 9 positions match TRBD1. Germline V lookup: CDR1 MGHRA, CDR2 YSYEKL. CDR3 length: 15 amino acids. The ends lost 6 bases at V and 1 base at J; junction bases unmatched: 5. In DNA form, the CDR3 reads TGCGCCAGCAGTTATGACAGGGGGGGCACAGATACGCAGTATTTT. Its translation: CASSYDRGGTDTQYF.

This clonotype showed up many times. The chain joins TRBV7-9 to TRBJ2-7; weak D call: TRBD2 (6 bases). Trimming removed 5 bases at V and 5 bases at J, with 13 bases between. CDR3 length: 13 amino acids. Germline V CDR1 and CDR2: SEHNR, FQNEAQ (reference sequence). The CDR3 DNA reads as TGTGCCAGCAGCCTGACTAGTTCTCACGAGCAGTACTTC. Encoded protein: CASSLTSSHEQYF. Full variable domain (rest looked up from reference TRBV7-9 and TRBJ2-7): DTGVSQNPRHKITKRGQNVTFRCDPISEHNRLYWYRQTLGQGPEFLTYFQNEAQLEKSRLLSDRFSAERPKGSFSTLEIQRTEQGDSAMYLCASSLTSSHEQYFGPGTRLTVT.

This clonotype was counted ten times or more. The genes are TRBV10-1 and TRBJ2-7; D is possibly TRBD2 (5 bases). Germline CDR1 reads WNHNN; CDR2 reads SYGVQD (reference sequence). V lost 2 bases, J lost 7 bases, and 18 bases lay in between. The CDR3 has 15 amino acids. CDR3 sequence: CASSEIGISHGEQYF. CDR3 DNA sequence: TGCGCCAGCAGTGAGATCGGGATCTCACATGGGGAGCAGTACTTC.

This clonotype was seen many times. This chain joins TRBV4-2 and TRBJ2-7; D gene ambiguous. Trimming removed 0 bases at V and 1 base at J, with 7 bases between. The CDR3 length is 14 residues. CDR1 LGHNA and CDR2 YNFKEQ come from the germline V gene. The CDR3 DNA sequence: TGTGCCAGCAGCCAAGATCTGGGTTCCTACGAGCAGTACTTC. The encoded protein is CASSQDLGSYEQYF.

In its sample, this clonotype was seen a few times. An end of the junction does not agree with germline; a read error may underlie this. The V and J genes are TRBV28 and TRBJ2-7, with 9 nucleotides matching TRBD2. The CDR3 sequence is 14 residues long. CDR1 is MDHEN, CDR2 SYDVKM, per germline. The CDR3 DNA reads TGTGCCAGCAGCACGAGACTAGCGGCCTACAAGCAGTACTTC. Protein sequence: CASSTRLAAYKQYF.

This clonotype was seen many times. The DNA for the CDR3 is TGTGCCAGCAGTTTACGAGGTAGGGACACTGAAGCTTTCTTT. As protein: CASSLRGRDTEAFF. The chain links TRBV28 to TRBJ1-1; D not certain. V was cut by 2 bases and J by 3 bases, with 10 bases left in between. This CDR3 is 14 amino acids long. From germline, CDR1 is MDHEN and CDR2 SYDVKM.

The chain links TRBV27 to TRBJ2-7; the D is unclear. Trimming pared 5 bases from V and 4 bases from J, leaving 15 bases between. CDR1 is MNHEY and CDR2 is SMNVEV in the germline V gene (reference sequence). There are 14 residues in the CDR3. The CDR3 sequence: CASSPSTWPYEQYF. The CDR3 nucleotides read TGTGCCAGCAGTCCGTCGACCTGGCCTTACGAGCAGTACTTC.

V gene TRBV20-1 combines with J gene TRBJ2-1, with a weak D call TRBD2 (6 bases). This CDR3 contains 14 residues. Trimming pared 4 bases from V and 1 base from J, leaving 11 bases between. CDR1 DFQATT and CDR2 SNEGSKA come from the germline V gene (reference sequence). The CDR3 DNA reads as TGCAGTGCTAAAAGACTAGAGTCCTACAATGAGCAGTTCTTC. Translating it yields CSAKRLESYNEQFF.

This clonotype was observed at least ten times. The chain couples TRBV30 to TRBJ2-5; D is unresolved. CDR1 and CDR2 from the germline V gene are GTSNPN and SVGIG (reference sequence). The CDR3 loop spans 12 amino acids. V was pared by 2 bases and J by 5 bases, with 9 bases between. The CDR3 coding sequence is TGTGCCTGGAGTCCCGTTTTGGAGACCCAGTACTTC. Protein: CAWSPVLETQYF.

This clonotype was seen a single time. This chain joins TRBV21-1 and TRBJ1-3. TRBV21-1 represents a pseudogene. The CDR3 is 14 amino acids. The CDR3 DNA reads TGTGCCAGCAGCAGCACGTGGTTTGGAAACACCATATATTTT. Translated: CASSSTWFGNTIYF.

This sequence joins TRBV10-1 and TRBJ2-7; D unclear. V lost 3 bases and J lost 1, with 7 bases in between. Germline V gene lookup returns CDR1 WNHNN and CDR2 SYGVQD (reference sequence). The CDR3 is 13 amino acids. The CDR3 loop reads CASSDSVSYEQYF. CDR3 bases: TGCGCCAGCAGTGACTCGGTGTCCTACGAGCAGTACTTC.

Comments on this clonotype: A much larger clone is a single base away; this may be a read error. The chain recombines TRBV12-3 or TRBV12-4 with TRBJ2-3, with TRBD2 matching over 10 bases. V was pared by 8 bases and J by 2 bases, with 4 bases of the junction left unmatched. The CDR3 has 14 amino acids. Here the CDR3 reads CASVTSGDTDTQYF. For the CDR3, the DNA is TGTGCCAGCGTCACTAGCGGGGACACAGATACGCAGTATTTT.

Comments on this clonotype: A much larger clone lies a single base off, so this may be a read error. V gene TRBV5-5 combines with J gene TRBJ1-2; D not resolved. This CDR3 spans 14 amino acids. Germline CDR1 and CDR2: SGHKS and YYEKEE (reference sequence). As DNA, the CDR3 is TGTGCCAGCAGCTTTGGAAGGGAGTCGCGCGGCTACGCCTTC. Translation: CASSFGRESRGYAF.

Details on this clonotype: The CDR3 does not end in the conserved phenylalanine or tryptophan, so this is likely a read error. This chain uses TRBV5-6 with TRBJ2-3; D possibly corresponds to TRBD2 (6 bases). CDR1 SGHDT and CDR2 YYEEEE come from the germline V gene. The CDR3 covers 15 residues. V lost 0 bases and J lost 0, with 8 bases in between. CDR3 in amino acids: CASSLVRESTDTQYL. The CDR3 coding sequence is TGTGCCAGCAGCTTGGTGCGGGAAAGCACAGATACGCAGTATCTT.

Ten or more counts support this clonotype. The rearrangement joins TRBV7-8 to TRBJ1-1, with D tentatively TRBD1 (6 bases). The CDR3 length is 16 residues. With 5 bases removed from V and 4 bases from J, the gap between germline ends came to 20 bases. CDR1 and CDR2 (germline): SGHVS, FQNEAQ. This CDR3 is CASSTSYSGVGTEAFF. The CDR3 DNA reads as TGTGCCAGCAGCACATCCTACTCAGGGGTGGGCACTGAAGCTTTCTTT.

The genes are TRBV5-4 and TRBJ2-5, with TRBD2 identical over 13 bases. The V and J ends lost 4 bases and 5 bases, in that order; junction bases with no gene match: 8. Germline CDR1 SGHNT, CDR2 YYREEE (reference sequence). This CDR3 has 16 amino acids. DNA for the CDR3: TGTGCCAGCAGCATCACTAGCGGGAGGGATCGGGAGACCCAGTACTTC. Translating it yields CASSITSGRDRETQYF. Drawing the rest from reference TRBV5-4 and TRBJ2-5, the complete variable domain is ETGVTQSPTHLIKTRGQQVTLRCSSQSGHNTVSWYQQALGQGPQFIFQYYREEENGRGNFPPRFSGLQFPNYSSELNVNALELDDSALYLCASSITSGRDRETQYFGPGTRLLVL.

The table lists this clonotype with a few counts. The V and J genes are TRBV29-1 and TRBJ2-1, with 9 positions matching TRBD2. CDR3 size: 14 residues. CDR1 and CDR2 from the germline V gene are SQVTM and ANQGSEA. Germline trimming cut 7 bases from V and 2 bases from J; bases unmatched to any gene: 6. CDR3 bases: TGCAGCGCAGCGGGGGGCGATACCTACAATGAGCAGTTCTTC. Residues: CSAAGGDTYNEQFF.

V usage is TRBV10-3 and J usage is TRBJ2-2, with 9 bases lining up with TRBD2. The V gene's germline CDR1 is ENHRY and CDR2 SYGVKD. The V segment lost 4 bases and the J segment 6 bases; nucleotides outside the gene matches: 9. This CDR3 is 16 amino acids long. As DNA, the CDR3 is TGTGCCATCAGTGTGTTAGCGGGGGTTTCGGCCGGGGAGCTGTTTTTT. Translating gives CAISVLAGVSAGELFF.

The chain recombines TRBV30 with TRBJ1-6; 11 bases map to TRBD1. V lost 5 bases and J lost 8; bases outside the gene matches: 5. Per germline, CDR1 GTSNPN and CDR2 SVGIG (reference sequence). There are 14 residues in the CDR3. The CDR3 DNA reads as TGTGCCTGGGACCGGGGACAGGGGGATTCACCCCTCCACTTT. Protein sequence: CAWDRGQGDSPLHF. Using reference TRBV30 and TRBJ1-6 for the parts outside the CDR3, the full variable domain is SQTIHQWPATLVQPVGSPLSLECTVEGTSNPNLYWYRQAAGRGLQLLFYSVGIGQISSEVPQNLSASRPQDRQFILSSKKLLLSDSGFYLCAWDRGQGDSPLHFGNGTRLTVT.

The gene calls are TRBV5-6 and TRBJ1-4, with TRBD1 matching 9 bases. Germline V gene data show CDR1 as SGHDT and CDR2 as YYEEEE. Trimming cost V 3 bases and J 0 bases; bases outside gene matches: 3. The CDR3 loop spans 16 amino acids. The CDR3 loop reads CASSSDRGATNEKLFF. As DNA, the CDR3 is TGTGCCAGCAGCTCGGACAGGGGTGCAACTAATGAAAAACTGTTTTTT.

This clonotype was picked up many times. This chain connects TRBV28 to TRBJ2-7; perhaps D is TRBD1 or TRBD2 (5 bases each). The CDR3 has 15 amino acids. Per germline, CDR1 MDHEN and CDR2 SYDVKM. V lost 6 bases and J 2 bases, leaving 17 bases between the germline ends. The CDR3 spells CASSQYGTPTYEQYF. The CDR3 DNA reads as TGTGCCAGCAGCCAATACGGGACCCCCACCTACGAGCAGTACTTC.

The genes are TRBV12-5 and TRBJ2-7; 8 bases fit TRBD2. The CDR3 runs to 12 residues. V lost 5 bases to trimming and J lost 3 bases; unmatched junction nucleotides: 0. Per the germline V gene, CDR1 is LGHNT and CDR2 is FRNRAP. CDR3 in amino acids: CASGGTSYEQYF. CDR3 bases: TGTGCTAGTGGTGGGACTAGCTACGAGCAGTACTTC.

This clonotype was recorded only once. A read error may be the cause here, since a much bigger clone is one base away. The chain links TRBV20-1 to TRBJ2-2, with D tentatively TRBD2 (6 bases). From germline, CDR1 is DFQATT and CDR2 SNEGSKA (reference sequence). CDR3 length: 12 residues. DNA for the CDR3: TGCAGTGCTACGATAGACACCGGGGGGCTGTTTTTT. Amino acid sequence: CSATIDTGGLFF.

For this clonotype: A clone one base away is much larger, so this may be a read error. V is TRBV19 and J is TRBJ1-5; D not certain. The length of the CDR3 is 15 residues. CDR1 and CDR2 (germline): LNHDA, SQIVND (reference sequence). CDR3: CASSIIINSNRPQHF. The CDR3 coding sequence is TGTGCCAGTAGTATAATCATAAATAGCAATCGGCCCCAGCATTTT.

This clonotype was observed many times. The rearrangement links TRBV5-6 to TRBJ2-1; D is perhaps TRBD2 (6 bases). V gave up 1 base and J gave up 1 base, with 12 bases separating them. The CDR3 is 16 residues long. Germline-derived CDR1 and CDR2 are SGHDT and YYEEEE. CDR3 coding DNA: TGTGCCAGCAGCTTGTCACGGGAGAGGTCCTACAATGAGCAGTTCTTC. This encodes CASSLSRERSYNEQFF. Using reference TRBV5-6 and TRBJ2-1 for the parts outside the CDR3, the full variable domain is DAGVTQSPTHLIKTRGQQVTLRCSPKSGHDTVSWYQQALGQGPQFIFQYYEEEERQRGNFPDRFSGHQFPNYSSELNVNALLLGDSALYLCASSLSRERSYNEQFFGPGTRLTVL.

This clonotype has ten or more counts. The chain is built from TRBV6-5 and TRBJ2-2; D remains unclear. The V gene's germline CDR1 is MNHEY and CDR2 SVGAGI. The CDR3 loop spans 17 amino acids. Trimming shortened V by 8 bases and J by 0 bases, and 19 bases separated the two germline ends. The DNA of the CDR3 is TGTGCCAGCGAGTCTGACCCGCTACAGCCGAACACCGGGGAGCTGTTTTTT. Amino acids: CASESDPLQPNTGELFF.

This clonotype was recorded many times. CDR3 region: CASSPHLMTAGASYEQYF. DNA for the CDR3: TGTGCCAGCAGCCCCCACTTGATGACAGCGGGAGCCTCCTACGAGCAGTACTTC. V is TRBV6-6 and J is TRBJ2-7, with 8 bases lining up with TRBD2. The germline gives CDR1 MNHNY, CDR2 SVGAGI (reference sequence). The V gene end was trimmed by 6 bases and the J gene end by 0 bases; junction bases not matched to a gene: 16. This CDR3 spans 18 amino acids.

This clonotype was seen at least ten times. The chain has TRBV28 and TRBJ2-7; 7 bases line up with TRBD2. This CDR3 region has 13 residues. J gave up 6 bases and V 3 bases, and 5 bases lay outside the gene matches. Germline-derived CDR1 and CDR2 are MDHEN and SYDVKM. CDR3 amino acids: CASSFGGVAEQYF. CDR3 in DNA: TGTGCCAGCAGTTTTGGGGGGGTGGCCGAGCAGTACTTC.

In its sample, this clonotype was seen many times. This chain connects TRBV9 to TRBJ2-5, with D possibly TRBD1 on 5 matching bases. V shed 0 bases and J shed 7 bases, with 10 bases lying between them. CDR3 size: 13 residues. Germline CDR1 is SGDLS and CDR2 is YYNGEE. The CDR3: CASSVGGQSTQYF. The DNA of the CDR3 is TGTGCCAGCAGCGTAGGGGGCCAGTCGACCCAGTACTTC. Full variable domain (missing parts from reference TRBV9 and TRBJ2-5): DSGVTQTPKHLITATGQRVTLRCSPRSGDLSVYWYQQSLDQGLQFLIQYYNGEERAKGNILERFSAQQFPDLHSELNLSSLELGDSALYFCASSVGGQSTQYFGPGTRLLVL.